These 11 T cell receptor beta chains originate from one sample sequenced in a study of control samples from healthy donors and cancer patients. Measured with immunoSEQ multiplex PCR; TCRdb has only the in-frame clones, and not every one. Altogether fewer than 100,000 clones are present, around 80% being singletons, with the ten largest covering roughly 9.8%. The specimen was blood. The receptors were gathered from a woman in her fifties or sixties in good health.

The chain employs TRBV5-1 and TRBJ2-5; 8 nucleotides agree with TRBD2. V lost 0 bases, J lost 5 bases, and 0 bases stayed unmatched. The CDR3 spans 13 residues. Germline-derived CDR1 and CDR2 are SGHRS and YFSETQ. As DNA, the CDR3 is TGCGCCAGCAGCTTGGGACTAGCGGAGACCCAGTACTTC. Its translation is CASSLGLAETQYF.

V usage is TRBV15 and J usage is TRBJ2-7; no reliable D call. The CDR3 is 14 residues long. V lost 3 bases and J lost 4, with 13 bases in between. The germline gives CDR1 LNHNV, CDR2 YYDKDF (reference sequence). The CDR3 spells CATSRWMTAYEQYF. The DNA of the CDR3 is TGTGCCACCAGCAGGTGGATGACCGCGTACGAGCAGTACTTC.

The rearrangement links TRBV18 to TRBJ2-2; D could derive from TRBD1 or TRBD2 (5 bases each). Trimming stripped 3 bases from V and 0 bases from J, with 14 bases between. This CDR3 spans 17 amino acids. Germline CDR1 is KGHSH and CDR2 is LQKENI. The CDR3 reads CASSPQLGAANTGELFF. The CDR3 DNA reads TGTGCCAGCTCACCGCAGCTCGGGGCAGCGAACACCGGGGAGCTGTTTTTT.

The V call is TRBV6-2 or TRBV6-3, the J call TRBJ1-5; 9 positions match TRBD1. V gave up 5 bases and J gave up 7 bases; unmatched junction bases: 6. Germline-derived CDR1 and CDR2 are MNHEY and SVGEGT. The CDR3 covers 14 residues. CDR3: CASSITGGRQPQHF. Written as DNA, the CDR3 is TGTGCCAGCAGTATTACAGGGGGCCGACAGCCCCAGCATTTT.

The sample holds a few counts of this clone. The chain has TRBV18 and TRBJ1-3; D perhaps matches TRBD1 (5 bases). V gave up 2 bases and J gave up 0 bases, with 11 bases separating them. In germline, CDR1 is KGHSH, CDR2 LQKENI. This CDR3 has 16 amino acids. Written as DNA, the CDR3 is TGTGCCAGCTCACCAGGGACGCCAAACTCTGGAAACACCATATATTTT. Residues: CASSPGTPNSGNTIYF.

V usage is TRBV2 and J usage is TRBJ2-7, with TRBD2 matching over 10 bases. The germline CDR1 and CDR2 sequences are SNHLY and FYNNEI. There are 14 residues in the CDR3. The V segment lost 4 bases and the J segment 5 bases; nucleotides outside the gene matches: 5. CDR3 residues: CASSVSGGADEQYF. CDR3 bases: TGTGCCAGCAGTGTGAGCGGGGGGGCGGACGAGCAGTACTTC.

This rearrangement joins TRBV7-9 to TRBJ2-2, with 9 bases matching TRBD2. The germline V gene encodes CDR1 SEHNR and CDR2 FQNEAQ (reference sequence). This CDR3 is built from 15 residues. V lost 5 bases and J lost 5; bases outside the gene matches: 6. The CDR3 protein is CASSPGLAVTGELFF. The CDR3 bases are TGTGCCAGCAGCCCGGGACTAGCAGTAACCGGGGAGCTGTTTTTT.

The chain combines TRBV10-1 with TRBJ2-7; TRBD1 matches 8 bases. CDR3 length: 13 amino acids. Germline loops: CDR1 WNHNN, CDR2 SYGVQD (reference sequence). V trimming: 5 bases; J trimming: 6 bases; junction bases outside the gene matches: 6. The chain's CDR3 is CASSRQGSREQYF. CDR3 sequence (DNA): TGCGCCAGCAGTCGACAGGGGTCTCGCGAGCAGTACTTC.

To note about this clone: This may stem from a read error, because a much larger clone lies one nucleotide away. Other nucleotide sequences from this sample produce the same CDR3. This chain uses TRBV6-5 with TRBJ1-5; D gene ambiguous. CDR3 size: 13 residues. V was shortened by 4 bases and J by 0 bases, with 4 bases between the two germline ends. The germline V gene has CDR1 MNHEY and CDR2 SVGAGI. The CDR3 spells CASSFYSNQPQHF. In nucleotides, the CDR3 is TGTGCCAGCAGTTTTTATAGCAATCAGCCCCAGCATTTT.

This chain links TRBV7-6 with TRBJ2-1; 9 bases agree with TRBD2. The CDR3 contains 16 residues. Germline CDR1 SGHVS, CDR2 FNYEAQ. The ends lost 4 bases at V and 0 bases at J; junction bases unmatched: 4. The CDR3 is CASSSLAGSSYNEQFF. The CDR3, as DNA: TGTGCCAGCAGCTCGCTAGCGGGGAGCTCCTACAATGAGCAGTTCTTC.

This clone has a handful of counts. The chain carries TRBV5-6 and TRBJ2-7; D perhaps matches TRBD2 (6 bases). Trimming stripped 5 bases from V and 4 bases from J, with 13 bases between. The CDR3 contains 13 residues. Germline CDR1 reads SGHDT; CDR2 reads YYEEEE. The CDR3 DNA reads TGTGCCAGCAGTTCAATAGCGGAGTACGAGCAGTACTTC. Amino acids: CASSSIAEYEQYF.